This TCR beta chain derives from a study of T cells expressing NK-cell markers (dated by TCRdb to the early 2020s). Describing the broader study: Three sorted T-cell subsets (CD3+CD56+NKG2C+, CD3+CD56+NKG2C- and CD3+CD56-NKG2C+) from 8 or 9 donors had their TCR beta-chain repertoires profiled. Illumina HiSeq 2000/2500, MiSeq or NextSeq was used to sequence libraries as 2 x 150 bp reads. Seven of the eight sequenced donors were HCMV-seropositive and one was HCMV-seronegative. All eight donors whose samples were sequenced were randomly selected healthy volunteers, three of them men and five women. Broader findings and caveats from the paper: In more than 5 donors, the dominant CD3+CD56+NKG2C+ clonotypes ranked among the top 10 CD8+ clonotypes, making up about 1.0-8% of CD8+ T cells. Whether the expanded NKG2C-expressing T cell clones were specific for HCMV antigens remained unclear. Those dominant clonotypes were again the most abundant among CD3+CD56-NKG2C+ cells in a handful of donors, at about 25-60.1%.

To determine HCMV serostatus, a commercial ELISA kit was used to detect HCMV-specific IgG in serum. Peripheral blood mononuclear cells were isolated from blood by Ficoll density gradient centrifugation. Worth noting for this clonotype: Its recognized antigen is unknown.

Inclusive of the bounding cysteine and phenylalanine, the CDR3 is 14 residues long. The coding DNA is unavailable. The instrument was an Illumina HiSeq 2000. 5'RACE template switching, by which a universal primer site and unique molecular identifiers were added, was used to make TCR beta cDNA libraries. Priming for cDNA synthesis came from the TCR beta constant segment, and two successive PCR amplification steps followed. Per the authors' processing: MIGEC was used to demultiplex reads and group the reads by UMI, and MiTCR was used to assemble and quantify clonotypes. Only TCR cDNA sequences supported by at least two reads were kept to exclude erroneous sequences. The tcR package was used for downstream repertoire analysis, with clonotypes matched between fractions based on CDR3 nucleotide sequence plus V segment. VDJmatch was used to annotate antigen specificity against VDJdb, with one amino acid substitution in CDR3 permitted. Following TCRdb reprocessing, every CDR3 protein sequence forms one entry, and DNA is not provided. For this entry, the V and J calls and clone size follow TCRdb and not the study's own pipeline. This sample's table contains over 120,000 distinct CDR3 sequences. The biggest ten clones account for around 10% of the sample.

The sequence joins TRBV12-3 or TRBV12-4 to TRBJ1-5; the D call from TCRdb, TRBD1, cannot be confirmed without DNA. The sequence came from a man aged 18 to 30 in good health. Donor details come from another sample of the same person, matched by shared clones. Material: blood T cells: a sorted CD56 or NKG2C T cell subset, CD4+ or CD8+ T cells, or bulk PBMC T cells (not recorded which). The CDR3 region has the sequence CASSSGQGGQPQHF.